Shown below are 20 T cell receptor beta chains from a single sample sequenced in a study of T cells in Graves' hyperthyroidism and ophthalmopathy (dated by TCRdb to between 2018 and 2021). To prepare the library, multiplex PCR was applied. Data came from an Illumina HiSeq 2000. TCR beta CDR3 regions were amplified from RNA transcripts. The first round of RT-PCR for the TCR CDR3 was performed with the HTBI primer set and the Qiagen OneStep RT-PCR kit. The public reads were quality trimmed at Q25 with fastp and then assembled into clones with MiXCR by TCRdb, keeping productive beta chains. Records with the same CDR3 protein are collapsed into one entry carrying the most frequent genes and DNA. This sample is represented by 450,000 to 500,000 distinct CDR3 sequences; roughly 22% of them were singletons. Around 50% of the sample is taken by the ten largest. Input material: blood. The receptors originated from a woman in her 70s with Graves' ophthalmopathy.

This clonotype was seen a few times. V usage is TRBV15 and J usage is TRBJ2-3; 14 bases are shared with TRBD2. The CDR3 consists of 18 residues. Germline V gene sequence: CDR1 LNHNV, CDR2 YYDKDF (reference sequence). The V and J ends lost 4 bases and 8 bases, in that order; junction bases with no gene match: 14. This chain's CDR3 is CATSNWGLAGAGGATQYF. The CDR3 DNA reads TGTGCCACCAGCAACTGGGGACTAGCGGGGGCTGGGGGCGCTACGCAGTATTTT.

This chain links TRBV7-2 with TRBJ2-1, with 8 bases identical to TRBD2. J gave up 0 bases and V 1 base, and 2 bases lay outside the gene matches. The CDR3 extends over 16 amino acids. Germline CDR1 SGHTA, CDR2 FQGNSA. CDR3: CASSLVGTSSYNEQFF. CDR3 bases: TGTGCCAGCAGCTTAGTGGGGACTAGCTCCTACAATGAGCAGTTCTTC.

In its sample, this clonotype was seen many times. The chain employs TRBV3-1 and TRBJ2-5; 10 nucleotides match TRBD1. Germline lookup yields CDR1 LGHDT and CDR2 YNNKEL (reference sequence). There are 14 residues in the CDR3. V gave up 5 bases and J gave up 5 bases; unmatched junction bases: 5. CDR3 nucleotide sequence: TGTGCCAGCAGCGCGACAGGGGGCGAGGAGACCCAGTACTTC. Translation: CASSATGGEETQYF.

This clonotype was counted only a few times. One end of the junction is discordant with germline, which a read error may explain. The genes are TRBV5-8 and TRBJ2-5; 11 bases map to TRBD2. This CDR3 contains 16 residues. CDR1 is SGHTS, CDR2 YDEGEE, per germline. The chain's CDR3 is CASRLQGTSGQETQYF. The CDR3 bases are TGCGCCAGCCGCTTGCAGGGGACTAGCGGTCAAGAGACCCAGTACTTC.

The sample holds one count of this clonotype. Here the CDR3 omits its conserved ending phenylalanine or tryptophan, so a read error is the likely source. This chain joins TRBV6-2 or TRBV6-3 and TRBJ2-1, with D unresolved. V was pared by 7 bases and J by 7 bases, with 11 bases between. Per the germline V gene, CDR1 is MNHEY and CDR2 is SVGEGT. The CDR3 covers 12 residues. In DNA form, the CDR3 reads TGTGCCAGCACCAGGTATTCTAATGAGCAGTTCCTC. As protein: CASTRYSNEQFL.

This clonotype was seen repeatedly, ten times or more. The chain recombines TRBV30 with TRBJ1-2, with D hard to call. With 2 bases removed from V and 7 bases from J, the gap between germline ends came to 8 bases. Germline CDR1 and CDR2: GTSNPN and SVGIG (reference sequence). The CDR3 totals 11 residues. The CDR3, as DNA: TGTGCCTGGAGTCTCCAAGTTGGCTACACCTTC. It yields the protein CAWSLQVGYTF.

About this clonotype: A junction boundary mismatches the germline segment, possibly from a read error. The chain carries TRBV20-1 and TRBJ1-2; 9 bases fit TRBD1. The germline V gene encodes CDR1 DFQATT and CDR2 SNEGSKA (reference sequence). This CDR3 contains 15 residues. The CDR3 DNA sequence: TGCAATGCTAGAGCCCGGGACAGGGAAAGTGATGGCTACACCTTC. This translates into CNARARDRESDGYTF.

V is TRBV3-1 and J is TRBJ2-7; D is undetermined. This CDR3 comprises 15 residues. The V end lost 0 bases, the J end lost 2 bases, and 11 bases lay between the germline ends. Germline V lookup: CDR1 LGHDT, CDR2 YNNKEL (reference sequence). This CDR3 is CASSQEEATTYEQYF. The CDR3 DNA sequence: TGTGCCAGCAGCCAAGAAGAGGCCACGACCTACGAGCAGTACTTC.

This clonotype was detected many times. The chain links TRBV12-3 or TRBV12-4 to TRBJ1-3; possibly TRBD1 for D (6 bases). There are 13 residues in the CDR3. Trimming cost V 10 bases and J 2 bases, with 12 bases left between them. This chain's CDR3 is CATDGGPGNTIYF. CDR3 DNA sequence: TGTGCCACCGATGGGGGGCCTGGAAACACCATATATTTT.

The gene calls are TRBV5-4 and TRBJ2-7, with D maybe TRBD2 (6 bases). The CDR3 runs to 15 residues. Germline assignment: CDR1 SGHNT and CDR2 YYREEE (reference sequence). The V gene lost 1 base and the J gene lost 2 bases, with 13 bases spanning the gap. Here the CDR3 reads CASSLKVGSPYEQYF. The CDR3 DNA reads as TGTGCCAGCAGCTTGAAAGTCGGGAGTCCCTACGAGCAGTACTTC.

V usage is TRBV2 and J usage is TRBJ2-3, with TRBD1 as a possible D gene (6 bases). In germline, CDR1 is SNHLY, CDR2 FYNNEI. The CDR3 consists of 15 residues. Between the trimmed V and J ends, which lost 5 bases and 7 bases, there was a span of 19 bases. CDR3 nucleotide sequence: TGTGCCAGCAGTCCACTCTGGCCCACAGGGAATACGCAGTATTTT. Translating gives CASSPLWPTGNTQYF. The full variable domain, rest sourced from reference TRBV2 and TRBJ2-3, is EPEVTQTPSHQVTQMGQEVILRCVPISNHLYFYWYRQILGQKVEFLVSFYNNEISEKSEIFDDQFSVERPDGSNFTLKIRSTKLEDSAMYFCASSPLWPTGNTQYFGPGTRLTVL.

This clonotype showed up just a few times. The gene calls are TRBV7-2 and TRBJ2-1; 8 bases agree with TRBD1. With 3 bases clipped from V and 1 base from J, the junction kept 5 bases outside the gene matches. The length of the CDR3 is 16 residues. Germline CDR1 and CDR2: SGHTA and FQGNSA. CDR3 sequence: CASSFVGTGSYNEQFF. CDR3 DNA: TGTGCCAGCAGCTTTGTCGGGACAGGATCCTACAATGAGCAGTTCTTC.

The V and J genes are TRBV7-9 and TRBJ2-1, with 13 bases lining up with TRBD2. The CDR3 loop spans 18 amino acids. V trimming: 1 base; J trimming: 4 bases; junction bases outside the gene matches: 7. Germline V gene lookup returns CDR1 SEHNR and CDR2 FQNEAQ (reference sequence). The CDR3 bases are TGTGCCAGCAGCTTAGGCACCGGGACTAGCGGGAAGTACAATGAGCAGTTCTTC. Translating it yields CASSLGTGTSGKYNEQFF.

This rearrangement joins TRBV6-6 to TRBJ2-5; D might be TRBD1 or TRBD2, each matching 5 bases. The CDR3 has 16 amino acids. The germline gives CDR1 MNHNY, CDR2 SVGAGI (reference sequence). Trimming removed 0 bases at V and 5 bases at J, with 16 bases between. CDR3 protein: CASSYSAGRGGETQYF. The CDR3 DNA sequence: TGTGCCAGCAGTTACTCTGCCGGCCGGGGCGGGGAGACCCAGTACTTC.

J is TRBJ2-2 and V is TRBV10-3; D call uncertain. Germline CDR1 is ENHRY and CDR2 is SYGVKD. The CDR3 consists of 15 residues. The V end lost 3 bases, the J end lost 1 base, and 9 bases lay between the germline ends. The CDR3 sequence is CAISDTNWNTGELFF. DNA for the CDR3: TGTGCCATCAGTGATACCAACTGGAACACCGGGGAGCTGTTTTTT.

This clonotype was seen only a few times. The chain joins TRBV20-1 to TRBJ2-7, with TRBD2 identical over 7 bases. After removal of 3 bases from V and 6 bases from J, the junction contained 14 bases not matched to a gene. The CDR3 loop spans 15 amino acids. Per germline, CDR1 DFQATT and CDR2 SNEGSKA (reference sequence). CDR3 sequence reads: CSARERLAPPLEQYF. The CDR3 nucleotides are TGCAGTGCTAGGGAGAGACTAGCCCCACCCCTCGAGCAGTACTTC.

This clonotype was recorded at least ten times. This chain's CDR3 is CASSLERPRGRGETQYF. CDR3 sequence (DNA): TGTGCCAGCAGCTTAGAACGGCCCAGGGGCCGGGGGGAGACCCAGTACTTC. V and J are TRBV7-2 and TRBJ2-5, with D tentatively TRBD1 or TRBD2 (6 bases each). The V end lost 1 base, the J end lost 5 bases, and 20 bases lay between the germline ends. CDR1 is SGHTA and CDR2 is FQGNSA in the germline V gene. The CDR3 spans 17 residues.

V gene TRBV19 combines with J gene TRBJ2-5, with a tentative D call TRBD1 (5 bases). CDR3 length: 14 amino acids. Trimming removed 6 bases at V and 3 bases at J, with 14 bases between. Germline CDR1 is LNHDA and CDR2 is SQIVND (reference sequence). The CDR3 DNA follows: TGTGCCAGTAGCCCTAGACAGACCGAAGAGACCCAGTACTTC. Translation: CASSPRQTEETQYF. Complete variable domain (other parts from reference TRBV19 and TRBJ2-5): DGGITQSPKYLFRKEGQNVTLSCEQNLNHDAMYWYRQDPGQGLRLIYYSQIVNDFQKGDIAEGYSVSREKKESFPLTVTSAQKNPTAFYLCASSPRQTEETQYFGPGTRLLVL.

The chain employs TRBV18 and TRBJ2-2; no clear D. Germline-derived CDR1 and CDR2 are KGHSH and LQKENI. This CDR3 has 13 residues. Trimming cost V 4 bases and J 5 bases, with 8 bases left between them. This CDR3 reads CASSQERTGELFF. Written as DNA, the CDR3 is TGTGCCAGCTCACAGGAAAGGACCGGGGAGCTGTTTTTT. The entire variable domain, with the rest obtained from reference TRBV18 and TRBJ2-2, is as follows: NAGVMQNPRHLVRRRGQEARLRCSPMKGHSHVYWYRQLPEEGLKFMVYLQKENIIDESGMPKERFSAEFPKEGPSILRIQQVVRGDSAAYFCASSQERTGELFFGEGSRLTVL.

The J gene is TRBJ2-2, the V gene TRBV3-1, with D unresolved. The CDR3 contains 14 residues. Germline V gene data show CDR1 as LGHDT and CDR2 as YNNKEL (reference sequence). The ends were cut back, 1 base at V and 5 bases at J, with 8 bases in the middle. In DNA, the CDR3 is TGTGCCAGCAGCCAAGTTATGGGGACCGGGGAGCTGTTTTTT. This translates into CASSQVMGTGELFF.